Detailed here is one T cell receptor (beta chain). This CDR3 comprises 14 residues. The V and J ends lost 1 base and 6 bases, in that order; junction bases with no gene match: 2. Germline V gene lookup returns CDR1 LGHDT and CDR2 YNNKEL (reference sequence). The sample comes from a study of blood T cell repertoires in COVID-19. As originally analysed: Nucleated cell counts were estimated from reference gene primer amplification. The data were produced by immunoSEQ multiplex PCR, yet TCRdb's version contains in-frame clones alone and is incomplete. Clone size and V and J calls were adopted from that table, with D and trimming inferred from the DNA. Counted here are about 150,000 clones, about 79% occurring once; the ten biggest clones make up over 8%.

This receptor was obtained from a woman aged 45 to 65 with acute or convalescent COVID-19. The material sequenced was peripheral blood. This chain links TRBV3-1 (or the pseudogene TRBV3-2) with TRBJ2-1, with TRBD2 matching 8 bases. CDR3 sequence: CASSQGRGGNEQFF. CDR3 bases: TGTGCCAGCAGCCAAGGTCGGGGGGGCAATGAGCAGTTCTTC.